The sequence of this T cell receptor (beta chain) was determined in a study of shared clonotypes between healthy human individuals (TCRdb year 2020). Looking at the study overall: Three men and a couple of women, aged 18 to 49 years, made up the cohort. Between about 0.9 and 9 billion PBMCs per donor were obtained by leukapheresis. Different laboratories and diverse techniques were used to prepare libraries and sequence TCR repertoires, to increase sequencing depth and limit assay-specific biases. For each donor, CD4 naive and CD4 memory were each run on three plates, CD8 naive on two plates, and CD8 memory on one plate. To estimate repertoire size and how much clonotypes are shared between individuals, the study performed deep sequencing of blood TCR repertoires from about five healthy adults. The paper's findings and limits, for the study overall: Naive subsets generally had larger estimated clonotype richness than memory subsets. Pairwise subsampling led to the expectation that sequencing depth would affect the degree of clonotype sharing among donors. Sampling was restricted to blood, and TCR repertoires in tissues likely differ from the TCR repertoires found in blood. Sharing across four donors was observed for about 5% of naive CD4, around 3.5% of naive CD8, about 2.5% of memory CD4, and around 0.42% of memory CD8 clonotypes. Rarefaction of sorted-subset datasets indicated incomplete sequencing despite the large sequencing depth. Because the study included only a small number of donors, the genetic and exposure-history diversity represented was limited. Higher generation probabilities were observed for clonotypes shared by all four sorted-subset donors than for non-shared clonotypes.

V and J are truncated by 6 bases and 4 bases respectively, leaving an intervening sequence of 21 bases. Reading from cysteine to phenylalanine, the CDR3 counts 16 amino acids. Only the CDR3 DNA stays, 48 bases, in frame from base 1. Based on the germline V gene (reference sequence), the CDR1 and CDR2 sequences are MNHEY and SMNVEV. With regard to this clone: It has no known antigen specificity. Base quality data are lacking; no much larger clone is found one base away.

For the CD8 naive samples, CD45RO-negative cells were positively selected for CCR7, yielding a CD45RA+CCR7+ population from which TemRA cells were excluded. Donors were healthy HIV-negative adults with no recently reported acute infections or vaccinations. Only Caucasian adults living in Nashville, Tennessee, USA were represented among the donors. Blood was collected by leukapheresis, and PBMCs were isolated by Ficoll-Histopaque density gradient centrifugation and then cryopreserved in liquid nitrogen vapor phase. Analytical flow cytometry was used to check the purity and quantity of every magnetically sorted T cell population. Genomic DNA was isolated from each sorted fraction and quantified by UV absorbance on a Nanodrop 2000c. Using the deep immunoSEQ assay, TCR CDR3 regions were amplified from genomic DNA by multiplex PCR. Extracted genomic DNA from each cell subset was spread evenly across all wells of several immunoSEQ 96-well plates, with each plate serving as a replicate. For sorted subsets, 200 to 250 ng of genomic DNA, equivalent to 25,000 to 35,000 T cell genomes, went into each replicate PCR. The purified libraries were quantified using a Qubit 3.0 fluorometer, sized with a Bioanalyzer 2100, and then quantified again using the KAPA Library Quantification kit. A separate single-read 150-cycle Illumina NextSeq 550 flow cell was used to sequence each immunoSEQ 96-well plate. In the source study's methods: Because the immunoSEQ output held only junctional sequences and lacked quality scores, the filtering could not match the filtering applied to full-length reads. To assign V/J genes and CDR3, sequences were annotated using PyIR, a Python wrapper for IgBLAST v1.9, with IMGT germline references. Reads were filtered out if the reads had weak V/J assignments (E-value above 1e-6), no CDR3, stop codons, out-of-frame junctions, or ambiguous translated residues. V3J clonotypes were defined as sequences sharing the same inferred V gene, J gene, and CDR3 amino acid sequence. Percentage overlap between repertoires was calculated by dividing the number of shared unique clonotypes by the size of the smaller repertoire. Three approaches were used to assess repertoire richness: RTK rarefaction, the Chao1 estimator, and Recon v2.1 estimates of unobserved clonotypes. OLGA was used to compute generation probabilities for all TCRbeta clonotypes that the gDNA method yielded from four donors. Drawn from immuneACCESS, this table holds only the in-frame rearrangements with V and J called that TCRdb kept. Clones are partly lost; checked studies trace under half to an unresolved V gene and leave the rest unexplained. V and J calls plus clone size are reproduced from that table; the DNA served to infer D and trimming. The sample has over 800,000 clones on record, around 92% of them singletons. Around 24% of the sample is held by the ten biggest clonotypes.

Material: naive CD8+ T cells sorted from blood. Sample cell subset or site, as interpreted from the label and publication: CD45RA+CCR7+. The chain couples TRBV27 to TRBJ1-1; matching of 5 bases hints at TRBD1 as the D gene. This receptor was taken from a man aged 25 to 40 in good health. CDR3 loop: CASSRDRSREGTEAFF. The bases read TGTGCCAGCAGCCGTGACAGAAGTAGGGAAGGCACTGAAGCTTTCTTT.